This T cell receptor beta chain was recorded in a study of cytomegalovirus exposure and HLA in healthy donors. Germline V gene sequence: CDR1 SEHNR, CDR2 FQNEAQ (reference sequence). Trimming cost V 1 base and J 0 bases; bases outside gene matches: 3. The CDR3 spans 16 residues. PCR employed 60 Vbeta and 13 Jbeta primers. TCRdb's copy holds only in-frame clones and misses some; the assay was immunoSEQ multiplex PCR. Of around 100,000 clones listed, roughly 74% are singletons. This clone was detected once. Sequenced input: PBMCs. The rearrangement uses TRBV7-9 and TRBJ1-2, with 9 bases lining up with TRBD1. The source is a woman aged 30 to 39 in good health and CMV-seronegative. The CDR3 region is CASSLVGTGPNYGYTF. The CDR3 DNA sequence: TGTGCCAGCAGCTTAGTCGGGACAGGGCCTAACTATGGCTACACCTTC.